What follows are 28 T cell receptor beta chains derived from one specimen sequenced in a study of shared clonotypes between healthy human individuals. TCRdb keeps only in-frame clones here, not all; method: immunoSEQ multiplex PCR. The sample comprises approximately 1.9 million clones, around 95% of which are singletons, and less than 2% rests with the top ten. Naive-designated CD8 cells lacked CD45RO, were positively enriched for CCR7, and omitted terminally differentiated effector memory CD45RA+ cells. The sequenced sample consisted of naive CD8+ T cells from PBMCs. The receptors were sampled from a man aged 18 to 29 in good health. Some clones in this sample may be carry-over from other donors' samples.

This chain connects TRBV21-1 to TRBJ2-7. TRBV21-1 is designated a pseudogene. This CDR3 has 17 amino acids. The CDR3 nucleotides are TGTGCCAGCAGCGTCAAAAGGACGGCCCCCAGCTCCTACGAGCAGTACTTC. Translation gives CASSVKRTAPSSYEQYF.

This clone is a singleton in its sample. The chain links TRBV19 to TRBJ1-5, with D unresolved. The germline V gene has CDR1 LNHDA and CDR2 SQIVND (reference sequence). The CDR3 length is 13 residues. Trimming removed 5 bases at V and 3 bases at J, with 8 bases between. The CDR3 DNA follows: TGTGCCAGTAGTGGGCAGTACAATCAGCCCCAGCATTTT. Amino acid sequence: CASSGQYNQPQHF.

The chain is built from TRBV2 and TRBJ1-2; D perhaps matches TRBD1 (6 bases). The germline V gene has CDR1 SNHLY and CDR2 FYNNEI. This CDR3 is built from 14 residues. Trimming pared 3 bases from V and 2 bases from J, leaving 10 bases between. CDR3 protein: CASSERQDNYGYTF. For the CDR3, the DNA is TGTGCCAGCAGTGAGAGACAGGACAACTATGGCTACACCTTC.

The rearrangement uses TRBV4-1 and TRBJ2-3; 7 bases line up with TRBD1. There are 20 residues in the CDR3. Losses at the gene ends were 0 bases for V and 1 base for J; bases not matched to a gene: 16. Per the germline V gene, CDR1 is MGHRA and CDR2 is YSYEKL. CDR3 sequence (DNA): TGCGCCAGCAGCCAAGACCCACTGTTTAGACAGGGATTGGGCACAGATACGCAGTATTTT. It codes for CASSQDPLFRQGLGTDTQYF.

The chain joins TRBV10-3 to TRBJ2-2; 7 nucleotides line up with TRBD1. The length of the CDR3 is 14 residues. Germline loops: CDR1 ENHRY, CDR2 SYGVKD. Trimming removed 5 bases from V and 4 bases from J; junction bases left unmatched: 4. DNA for the CDR3: TGTGCCATCAGTTGGACAGGAAGCACCGGGGAGCTGTTTTTT. It is translated as CAISWTGSTGELFF.

This chain links TRBV7-9 with TRBJ2-7; no reliable D call. The CDR3 is 15 amino acids. V lost 5 bases, J lost 2 bases, and 16 bases lay in between. Per the germline V gene, CDR1 is SEHNR and CDR2 is FQNEAQ (reference sequence). This chain's CDR3 is CASSPSPDTTYEQYF. In DNA, the CDR3 is TGTGCCAGCAGCCCATCCCCGGATACAACCTACGAGCAGTACTTC.

This rearrangement joins TRBV11-1 to TRBJ2-4, with unresolved D. V was shortened by 2 bases and J by 6 bases, with 5 bases between the two germline ends. Germline assignment: CDR1 SGHAT and CDR2 FQDESV (reference sequence). The CDR3 covers 12 residues. The CDR3 bases are TGTGCCAGCAGCTTAATCGGAAACATTCAGTACTTC. As protein: CASSLIGNIQYF.

The chain combines TRBV19 with TRBJ2-1, with 8 bases that match TRBD2. This CDR3 region has 13 residues. Germline CDR1 and CDR2: LNHDA and SQIVND (reference sequence). V lost 8 bases and J lost 8; bases outside the gene matches: 8. In nucleotides, the CDR3 is TGTGCCAGTGACACGGCGGGAGGCTATGAGCAGTTCTTC. Its protein is CASDTAGGYEQFF.

The chain employs TRBV28 and TRBJ2-7; D not certain. The germline V and J ends were trimmed by 6 bases and 2 bases, with 14 bases remaining between them. Germline V gene data show CDR1 as MDHEN and CDR2 as SYDVKM. The CDR3 has 14 residues. In nucleotides, the CDR3 is TGTGCCAGCAGAGGTTTGTACTTTCCCTACGAGCAGTACTTC. The encoded protein is CASRGLYFPYEQYF.

The CDR3: CAFRDGAGTYEQYF. CDR3 sequence (DNA): TGTGCCTTCCGGGATGGAGCGGGGACCTACGAGCAGTACTTC. The J gene is TRBJ2-7, the V gene TRBV30; 7 nucleotides agree with TRBD2. This CDR3 has 14 amino acids. J was trimmed by 2 bases and V by 7 bases; bases with no gene match: 11. The germline V gene has CDR1 GTSNPN and CDR2 SVGIG (reference sequence).

V is TRBV2 and J is TRBJ2-7; a possible D gene is TRBD1 (5 bases). This CDR3 region has 14 residues. Trimming pared 2 bases from V and 7 bases from J, leaving 15 bases between. Germline CDR1 and CDR2: SNHLY and FYNNEI. As DNA, the CDR3 is TGTGCCAGCAGTGAATTAGGGGCTAAATCGGAGCAGTACTTC. Protein product: CASSELGAKSEQYF.

This chain connects TRBV7-8 to TRBJ1-3; D is ambiguous. CDR1 and CDR2 from the germline V gene are SGHVS and FQNEAQ. The CDR3 sequence is 15 residues long. Trimming took 7 bases from V and 4 from J, leaving 17 bases between them. CDR3: CASTDRAGEGNTIYF. Here the CDR3 DNA reads TGTGCCAGCACCGACCGGGCAGGAGAGGGAAACACCATATATTTT.

The chain is built from TRBV27 and TRBJ2-3, with 8 positions matching TRBD2. Per the germline V gene, CDR1 is MNHEY and CDR2 is SMNVEV (reference sequence). V lost 3 bases and J lost 2; bases outside the gene matches: 4. The CDR3 sequence is 15 residues long. CDR3 in amino acids: CASSLVAGFTDTQYF. In DNA, the CDR3 is TGTGCCAGCAGTTTGGTAGCGGGGTTCACAGATACGCAGTATTTT.

V gene TRBV27 combines with J gene TRBJ2-1; the match to TRBD2 covers 11 bases. Germline V gene data show CDR1 as MNHEY and CDR2 as SMNVEV (reference sequence). Unmatched junction bases numbered 13, after V lost 10 bases and J lost 8 bases. The CDR3 loop spans 15 amino acids. The CDR3 coding sequence is TGTGCCACCGGTGCACTAGCGGGAGTTTGGGATGAGCAGTTCTTC. It specifies CATGALAGVWDEQFF.

V usage is TRBV7-2 and J usage is TRBJ2-7; 13 positions match TRBD2. V shed 4 bases, J shed 5 bases, and the junction held 5 bases outside the gene matches. The CDR3 has 15 amino acids. Germline CDR1 is SGHTA and CDR2 is FQGNSA. CDR3 DNA sequence: TGTGCCAGCAGCTGGACTAGCGGGAGTACCGACGAGCAGTACTTC. It is translated as CASSWTSGSTDEQYF.

The chain employs TRBV15 and TRBJ2-5; D remains ambiguous. The CDR3 is 14 amino acids. Per the germline V gene, CDR1 is LNHNV and CDR2 is YYDKDF (reference sequence). Trimming stripped 1 base from V and 5 bases from J, with 11 bases between. The CDR3 DNA reads TGTGCCACCAGCAGAGTAGGGTTCTTGGAGACCCAGTACTTC. Translation: CATSRVGFLETQYF.

The chain recombines TRBV4-2 with TRBJ1-5; no clear D gene. CDR3 length equals 14 residues. Germline V gene sequence: CDR1 LGHNA, CDR2 YNFKEQ. V lost 0 bases to trimming and J lost 4 bases, with 7 bases between them. The CDR3 here is CASSQDRENQPQHF. The CDR3 nucleotides are TGTGCCAGCAGCCAAGATAGGGAAAATCAGCCCCAGCATTTT.

The chain is built from TRBV5-1 and TRBJ1-1; D gene unclear. The CDR3 consists of 15 residues. The germline CDR1 and CDR2 sequences are SGHRS and YFSETQ. Trimming removed 3 bases from V and 3 bases from J, with 15 bases in between. CDR3 residues: CASSWATFRDTEAFF. The CDR3 region has the DNA TGCGCCAGCAGCTGGGCGACATTCCGCGACACTGAAGCTTTCTTT.

The chain links TRBV11-2 to TRBJ2-7, with unresolved D. V lost 1 base to trimming and J lost 2 bases, with 9 bases between them. CDR3 length equals 14 residues. Germline V CDR1 and CDR2: SGHAT, FQNNGV. The CDR3 bases are TGTGCCAGCAGCTTAGGGATCGACACCTACGAGCAGTACTTC. Translated, it gives CASSLGIDTYEQYF. The full variable domain, with the rest looked up from reference TRBV11-2 and TRBJ2-7, is EAGVAQSPRYKIIEKRQSVAFWCNPISGHATLYWYQQILGQGPKLLIQFQNNGVVDDSQLPKDRFSAERLKGVDSTLKIQPAKLEDSAVYLCASSLGIDTYEQYFGPGTRLTVT.

The rearrangement joins TRBV30 to TRBJ1-3; possible D gene TRBD1, 5 bases. The V gene's germline CDR1 is GTSNPN and CDR2 SVGIG (reference sequence). Trimming removed 0 bases at V and 9 bases at J, with 9 bases between. The CDR3 is 12 amino acids. CDR3 in amino acids: CAWSVQVGTIYF. CDR3 nucleotides: TGTGCCTGGAGTGTACAGGTCGGCACCATATATTTT.

Only one count was recorded for this clone. V is TRBV9 and J is TRBJ2-5; 8 bases are shared with TRBD1. CDR3 length equals 15 residues. Germline assignment: CDR1 SGDLS and CDR2 YYNGEE. Trimming took 2 bases from V and 5 from J; bases not matched to a gene: 8. In DNA, the CDR3 is TGTGCCAGCAGCGTTCTGACAGGGGTCGGGGAGACCCAGTACTTC. Its translation: CASSVLTGVGETQYF.

The chain uses TRBV4-2 and TRBJ2-2; D uncertain. V shed 4 bases and J shed 7 bases, with 7 bases lying between them. The CDR3 has 12 amino acids. CDR1 is LGHNA and CDR2 is YNFKEQ in the germline V gene. The DNA for the CDR3 is TGTGCCAGCAGCCTTATCCGCGGGGAGCTGTTTTTT. This translates into CASSLIRGELFF.

Of note for this clone: The CDR3 does not close with the conserved phenylalanine or tryptophan, likely indicating a read error. The V gene is TRBV7-9, the J gene TRBJ1-5; D uncertain. The germline V and J ends were trimmed by 0 bases and 0 bases, with 9 bases remaining between them. The CDR3 is 16 amino acids. The germline gives CDR1 SEHNR, CDR2 FQNEAQ (reference sequence). CDR3 DNA: TGTGCCAGCAGCTTAGCGGTACATAATAGCAATCAGCCCCAGCATTCT. This sequence encodes CASSLAVHNSNQPQHS.

The genes are TRBV6-5 and TRBJ1-2, with no clear D. V gave up 6 bases and J gave up 1 base, with 9 bases separating them. This CDR3 has 13 residues. Germline CDR1 and CDR2: MNHEY and SVGAGI. CDR3 loop: CASSIQSNYGYTF. The CDR3 DNA reads TGTGCCAGCAGCATACAGAGTAACTATGGCTACACCTTC.

The chain recombines TRBV11-2 with TRBJ1-1; D remains ambiguous. V was pared by 1 base and J by 7 bases, with 10 bases between. The CDR3 is made up of 13 amino acids. The germline V gene encodes CDR1 SGHAT and CDR2 FQNNGV. CDR3 residues: CASSLGSRLEAFF. The CDR3 DNA sequence: TGTGCCAGCAGCTTAGGGTCCAGACTTGAAGCTTTCTTT.

The chain is built from TRBV5-6 and TRBJ2-7, with D unclear. Germline V gene lookup returns CDR1 SGHDT and CDR2 YYEEEE. V was trimmed by 3 bases and J by 6 bases, leaving 10 bases between them. CDR3 size: 12 residues. The CDR3 nucleotides are TGTGCCAGCAGCTACCCCCGAGGCGAGCAGTACTTC. It encodes CASSYPRGEQYF.

The chain links TRBV19 to TRBJ1-1; TRBD1 matches 9 bases. The germline gives CDR1 LNHDA, CDR2 SQIVND (reference sequence). The CDR3 length is 14 residues. The V gene end was trimmed by 5 bases and the J gene end by 7 bases; junction bases not matched to a gene: 8. For the CDR3, the DNA is TGTGCCAGTAGTCACACACAGGGGGCGATTGAAGCTTTCTTT. This encodes CASSHTQGAIEAFF. Combining the CDR3 with reference TRBV19 and TRBJ1-1 gives the whole variable domain DGGITQSPKYLFRKEGQNVTLSCEQNLNHDAMYWYRQDPGQGLRLIYYSQIVNDFQKGDIAEGYSVSREKKESFPLTVTSAQKNPTAFYLCASSHTQGAIEAFFGQGTRLTVV.

This chain connects TRBV28 to TRBJ1-1, with 8 nucleotides matching TRBD1. CDR1 is MDHEN, CDR2 SYDVKM, per germline. Trimming removed 4 bases from V and 2 bases from J; junction bases left unmatched: 15. The CDR3 sequence is 18 residues long. CDR3 protein: CASSSHYLRTGFNTEAFF. CDR3 nucleotides: TGTGCCAGCAGTTCCCACTACCTCCGGACAGGGTTTAACACTGAAGCTTTCTTT.